This TCR beta chain was obtained from a study of T cell responses to AZD1222 COVID-19 vaccine. Measured with immunoSEQ multiplex PCR; TCRdb has only the in-frame clones, and not every one. The sample carries over 200,000 clones, less than 95% recorded once. V was cut by 2 bases and J by 1 base, with 3 bases left in between. Germline values: CDR1 SGHVS, CDR2 FQNEAQ. The CDR3 totals 13 residues. The source material was peripheral blood, sampled 28 days after the second dose of the MenACWY control vaccine. The rearrangement joins TRBV7-8 to TRBJ1-5; D is unclear. The source of this sequence is an adult who received the MenACWY meningococcal vaccine as a control. Here the CDR3 reads CASSLWSNQPQHF. The CDR3, as DNA: TGTGCCAGCAGCTTATGGAGCAATCAGCCCCAGCATTTT. Complete variable domain (other parts from reference TRBV7-8 and TRBJ1-5): GAGVSQSPRYKVAKRGQDVALRCDPISGHVSLFWYQQALGQGPEFLTYFQNEAQLDKSGLPSDRFFAERPEGSVSTLKIQRTQQEDSAVYLCASSLWSNQPQHFGDGTRLSIL.